Shown below are 27 T cell receptor beta chains from a single sample sequenced in a study of radiotherapy plus CTLA-4 blockade in lung cancer. The table came from immunoSEQ multiplex PCR; TCRdb's copy has only in-frame clones and leaves some out. Among over 85,000 clones listed, roughly 80% were seen once. The specimen comprised peripheral blood, sampled from a patient treated with radiotherapy plus ipilimumab. The receptors originated from a human donor with non-small cell lung cancer that progressed on radiotherapy plus ipilimumab.

CDR3 coding DNA: TGTGCCAGCAGATCTATTGACTCCTACAATGAGCAGTTCTTC. Its protein is CASRSIDSYNEQFF. The V and J genes are TRBV28 and TRBJ2-1; no clear D. Germline CDR1 MDHEN, CDR2 SYDVKM. V lost 6 bases and J lost 0, with 9 bases in between. The CDR3 length is 14 residues.

The chain employs TRBV7-2 and TRBJ2-1; 12 bases match TRBD2. J was trimmed by 4 bases and V by 5 bases; bases with no gene match: 9. Germline-derived CDR1 and CDR2 are SGHTA and FQGNSA. The CDR3 has 17 amino acids. CDR3 in DNA: TGTGCCAGCAGCCCCTGGACTAGCGGGGCCCGTTACAATGAGCAGTTCTTC. Translating gives CASSPWTSGARYNEQFF.

The chain combines TRBV27 with TRBJ1-1; possible D gene TRBD1, 6 bases. Trimming stripped 2 bases from V and 2 bases from J, with 9 bases between. Germline values: CDR1 MNHEY, CDR2 SMNVEV (reference sequence). The CDR3 totals 14 residues. The CDR3 region is CASSLRDTNTEAFF. In DNA, the CDR3 is TGTGCCAGCAGTTTACGGGACACTAACACTGAAGCTTTCTTT.

The sample holds a few counts of this clone. This chain connects TRBV28 to TRBJ2-7; the D is unclear. Germline CDR1 MDHEN, CDR2 SYDVKM. The CDR3 sequence is 14 residues long. V lost 2 bases, J lost 1 base, and 9 bases lay in between. The CDR3 bases are TGTGCCAGCAGTTTACGGACGTTGTCCTACGAGCAGTACTTC. This sequence encodes CASSLRTLSYEQYF.

The genes are TRBV19 and TRBJ2-1, with D uncertain. Germline assignment: CDR1 LNHDA and CDR2 SQIVND (reference sequence). CDR3 size: 13 residues. Trimming shortened V by 5 bases and J by 2 bases, and 7 bases separated the two germline ends. CDR3 sequence: CASSLRTYNEQFF. The DNA of the CDR3 is TGTGCCAGTAGTCTCCGGACCTACAATGAGCAGTTCTTC.

The chain uses TRBV27 and TRBJ2-1; 10 bases align to TRBD2. CDR1 and CDR2 from the germline V gene are MNHEY and SMNVEV (reference sequence). After removal of 5 bases from V and 6 bases from J, the junction contained 10 bases not matched to a gene. The CDR3 extends over 16 amino acids. The CDR3 DNA follows: TGTGCCAGCAGTCCCATCGGGCTAGCGGGAGTCAATGAGCAGTTCTTC. Translation: CASSPIGLAGVNEQFF.

The chain has TRBV5-1 and TRBJ2-7, with 8 bases fitting TRBD1. The CDR3 extends over 13 amino acids. The ends lost 7 bases at V and 4 bases at J; junction bases unmatched: 7. Germline V gene sequence: CDR1 SGHRS, CDR2 YFSETQ. The CDR3 nucleotides are TGCGCCAGCGGACCGACAGGGGAATACGAGCAGTACTTC. Its translation: CASGPTGEYEQYF.

CDR3 loop: CASSQGGGGNAEQYF. The CDR3 DNA sequence: TGCGCCAGCAGCCAGGGTGGGGGGGGCAACGCTGAGCAGTACTTC. The V and J genes are TRBV4-1 and TRBJ2-7; D is possibly TRBD2 (7 bases). There are 15 residues in the CDR3. The V end lost 3 bases, the J end lost 7 bases, and 19 bases lay between the germline ends. Germline assignment: CDR1 MGHRA and CDR2 YSYEKL.

The genes are TRBV6-5 and TRBJ2-3, with a possible D match to TRBD2 (5 bases). CDR3 length equals 14 residues. V lost 6 bases to trimming and J lost 2 bases, with 12 bases between them. CDR1 is MNHEY, CDR2 SVGAGI, per germline. This chain's CDR3 is CASRKDWLTDTQYF. CDR3 DNA: TGTGCCAGCAGGAAGGACTGGCTCACAGATACGCAGTATTTT.

The V call is TRBV28, the J call TRBJ1-2; TRBD1 aligns across 7 bases. Trimming removed 5 bases from V and 5 bases from J; junction bases left unmatched: 11. This CDR3 is built from 15 residues. The germline V gene has CDR1 MDHEN and CDR2 SYDVKM. The CDR3 coding sequence is TGTGCCAGCAGTCCGCCACACAGGGGCGGTTATGGCTACACCTTC. Protein sequence: CASSPPHRGGYGYTF.

V and J are TRBV2 and TRBJ1-2, with D perhaps matching TRBD1 (6 bases). The CDR3 has 14 residues. Germline CDR1 is SNHLY and CDR2 is FYNNEI. Trimming removed 4 bases from V and 5 bases from J, with 14 bases in between. Here the CDR3 reads CASSGRQGFYGYTF. The CDR3 coding sequence is TGTGCCAGCAGTGGGCGCCAGGGGTTTTATGGCTACACCTTC.

This chain joins TRBV15 and TRBJ2-7, with D perhaps matching TRBD2 (6 bases). Trimming took off 0 bases at V and 3 bases at J, with 15 bases between the two ends. The CDR3 extends over 16 amino acids. Germline assignment: CDR1 LNHNV and CDR2 YYDKDF (reference sequence). CDR3 region: CATSRDTSRINYEQYF. The CDR3 region has the DNA TGTGCCACCAGCAGAGATACTAGCAGAATTAACTACGAGCAGTACTTC.

The V and J genes are TRBV6-5 and TRBJ1-3; D not certain. Trimming shortened V by 5 bases and J by 3 bases, and 11 bases separated the two germline ends. This CDR3 is built from 14 residues. Germline CDR1 MNHEY, CDR2 SVGAGI. The CDR3 sequence is CASSPKVFGNTIYF. CDR3 DNA: TGTGCCAGCAGTCCCAAGGTTTTTGGAAACACCATATATTTT.

This chain uses TRBV5-6 with TRBJ2-1; 7 positions match TRBD2. The germline V gene encodes CDR1 SGHDT and CDR2 YYEEEE. The CDR3 contains 16 residues. V lost 5 bases, J lost 2 bases, and 10 bases stayed unmatched. CDR3 region: CASSTGGGGTYNEQFF. DNA of the CDR3: TGTGCCAGCAGTACTGGTGGGGGAGGGACCTACAATGAGCAGTTCTTC.

This clone was counted only a few times. The chain combines TRBV5-5 with TRBJ1-5, with a possible D match to TRBD1 (6 bases). V lost 4 bases and J lost 0, with 23 bases in between. The CDR3 contains 19 residues. Germline lookup yields CDR1 SGHKS and CDR2 YYEKEE (reference sequence). The DNA for the CDR3 is TGTGCCAGCAGCCGAACCGGGACAAGGCTCTGGTATAGCAATCAGCCCCAGCATTTT. This sequence encodes CASSRTGTRLWYSNQPQHF.

The chain combines TRBV5-8 with TRBJ1-3, with unresolved D. Deletions cut 0 bases from V and 0 bases from J, with 10 bases between. CDR3 length equals 16 residues. Per the germline V gene, CDR1 is SGHTS and CDR2 is YDEGEE. CDR3 region: CASSLDAYFSGNTIYF. The CDR3 nucleotides read TGTGCCAGCAGCTTGGATGCTTACTTCTCTGGAAACACCATATATTTT.

Note on this clone: The same CDR3 is also encoded by other DNA sequences in this sample. The V and J genes are TRBV11-2 and TRBJ2-1, with no clear D. The germline gives CDR1 SGHAT, CDR2 FQNNGV. The CDR3 is made up of 13 amino acids. Trimming stripped 1 base from V and 5 bases from J, with 6 bases between. The CDR3 is CASSLGLNNEQFF. The CDR3 coding sequence is TGTGCCAGCAGCTTAGGTCTGAACAATGAGCAGTTCTTC.

The chain combines TRBV27 with TRBJ2-3; D is unresolved. In germline, CDR1 is MNHEY, CDR2 SMNVEV (reference sequence). V lost 1 base and J lost 10, with 12 bases in between. CDR3 length equals 13 residues. CDR3 in amino acids: CASSLYPFESQYF. The CDR3 bases are TGTGCCAGCAGTTTATATCCGTTCGAGTCGCAGTATTTT.

This chain connects TRBV27 to TRBJ2-2; D gene uncertain. This CDR3 is built from 15 residues. CDR1 MNHEY and CDR2 SMNVEV come from the germline V gene (reference sequence). Trimming pared 2 bases from V and 0 bases from J, leaving 7 bases between. CDR3 region: CASSLRVANTGELFF. The DNA for the CDR3 is TGTGCCAGCAGTTTAAGGGTAGCGAACACCGGGGAGCTGTTTTTT.

This clone was recorded a few times. This chain connects TRBV7-3 to TRBJ1-2, with TRBD1 matching over 7 bases. Per the germline V gene, CDR1 is SGHTA and CDR2 is FQGTGA. There are 14 residues in the CDR3. With V trimmed by 5 bases and J by 7 bases, 10 bases remained unmatched. The CDR3 nucleotides are TGTGCCAGCAGCAACAGCGGGACAGACGGTGGCTACACCTTC. As protein: CASSNSGTDGGYTF.

The J gene is TRBJ1-1, the V gene TRBV5-1, with a tentative D call TRBD1 (5 bases). This CDR3 region has 16 residues. The V and J ends lost 4 bases and 4 bases respectively, with 20 bases between them. CDR1 SGHRS and CDR2 YFSETQ come from the germline V gene. The CDR3 DNA reads as TGCGCCAGCAGCGAACCCCGGGGAGGGACGGTCACTGAAGCTTTCTTT. Translating gives CASSEPRGGTVTEAFF.

V usage is TRBV5-1 and J usage is TRBJ2-3; 8 positions agree with TRBD1. This CDR3 spans 18 amino acids. V trimming: 4 bases; J trimming: 4 bases; junction bases outside the gene matches: 17. Per germline, CDR1 SGHRS and CDR2 YFSETQ. CDR3 sequence (DNA): TGCGCCAGCAGCAAGGGGGGCGTTGGACAGGGAACAGCAGATACGCAGTATTTT. As protein: CASSKGGVGQGTADTQYF.

The chain couples TRBV2 to TRBJ2-1; D not certain. Trimming took 2 bases from V and 0 from J, leaving 8 bases between them. The CDR3 contains 15 residues. Per the germline V gene, CDR1 is SNHLY and CDR2 is FYNNEI. The CDR3 here is CASSEKGFSYNEQFF. The CDR3 DNA is TGTGCCAGCAGTGAAAAGGGCTTCTCCTACAATGAGCAGTTCTTC.

The chain combines TRBV2 with TRBJ2-3; 10 bases match TRBD2. This CDR3 has 14 amino acids. The V and J ends lost 7 bases and 1 base, in that order; junction bases with no gene match: 2. CDR1 is SNHLY and CDR2 is FYNNEI in the germline V gene. CDR3 nucleotide sequence: TGTGCCAGCAAAAGCGGGAGGGGCACAGATACGCAGTATTTT. It codes for CASKSGRGTDTQYF.

The chain recombines TRBV7-8 with TRBJ2-1, with D perhaps TRBD1 or TRBD2 (5 bases each). V was pared by 5 bases and J by 11 bases, with 13 bases between. The CDR3 totals 12 residues. Germline-derived CDR1 and CDR2 are SGHVS and FQNEAQ. For the CDR3, the DNA is TGTGCCAGCAGCCCCAGGGACGGGAAGCAGTTCTTC. Protein: CASSPRDGKQFF.

The chain combines TRBV5-1 with TRBJ2-1; the match to TRBD1 covers 10 bases. Germline values: CDR1 SGHRS, CDR2 YFSETQ. V lost 4 bases to trimming and J lost 0 bases; unmatched junction nucleotides: 1. The CDR3 runs to 15 residues. The CDR3, as DNA: TGCGCCAGCAGCGGGACAGGGGTCTCCTACAATGAGCAGTTCTTC. It codes for CASSGTGVSYNEQFF.

This clone was seen once. The rearrangement links TRBV28 to TRBJ1-5, with a possible D match to TRBD1 (5 bases). The CDR3 consists of 13 residues. V was clipped by 0 bases and J by 7 bases, with 7 bases between them. Germline loops: CDR1 MDHEN, CDR2 SYDVKM. The CDR3 is CASSLWGGQPQHF. CDR3 sequence (DNA): TGTGCCAGCAGTTTATGGGGGGGGCAGCCCCAGCATTTT. The full variable domain, completed using reference TRBV28 and TRBJ1-5, is DVKVTQSSRYLVKRTGEKVFLECVQDMDHENMFWYRQDPGLGLRLIYFSYDVKMKEKGDIPEGYSVSREKKERFSLILESASTNQTSMYLCASSLWGGQPQHFGDGTRLSIL.